These T cell receptor beta chains were read from a single sample in a study of T-cell reconstitution after alpha-beta-depleted transplantation in children. TCRdb passed the PCR reads through MiXCR, listing each CDR3 protein once. The repertoire holds some 120,000 distinct CDR3 sequences, with about 9.6% as singletons. The input for sequencing was PBMCs, mostly from graft donor cells, taken 180 days after TCRalphabeta/CD19-depleted stem cell transplant. Receptor source: a girl less than two years old who had a stem cell transplant for combined immunodeficiency, so the T cells may come from the graft donor. CDR3s include the opening cysteine and the closing phenylalanine or tryptophan. D genes are given only for firm matches. Clone size is shown for a subset of rows, as once, few, many or a class of expanded clone.

V	D	J	size	DNA	CDR3
TRBV10-3	TRBD1	TRBJ2-5	few	TGTGCCATCAGTGCCGGAGGGTTCGGACAGGGGGTCGTGGAGACCCAGTACTTC	CAISAGGFGQGVVETQYF
TRBV11-1	-	TRBJ1-3	few	TGTGCCAGCAGCAGAGGAGGTCCAGGAGGATTTTTTAGCTCTGGAAACACCATATATTTT	CASSRGGPGGFFSSGNTIYF
TRBV6-2/TRBV6-3	-	TRBJ2-3	-	TGTGCCAGCAGTTTTCTAGATACGCAGTATTTT	CASSFLDTQYF
TRBV20-1	TRBD2	TRBJ2-1	many	TGCAGTGCTAGCCGACTAGCGGGAGAGGGTGAGCAGTTCTTC	CSASRLAGEGEQFF
TRBV10-3	-	TRBJ1-5	-	TGTGCCATTGGGACCTCAAGCAATCAGCCCCAGCATTTT	CAIGTSSNQPQHF
TRBV9	-	TRBJ2-1	many	TGTGCCAGCAGCGTAGTATCGCAGTTCAATGAGCAGTTCTTC	CASSVVSQFNEQFF
TRBV20-1	-	TRBJ2-7	many	TGCAGTGCTAGGGGTAGGGGGGGGGACTACTACGAGCAGTACTTC	CSARGRGGDYYEQYF
TRBV5-5	-	TRBJ2-7	few	TGTGCCAGCAGCTTGGTTGGTAGTATTGACGAGCAGTACTTC	CASSLVGSIDEQYF
TRBV29-1	TRBD2	TRBJ2-3	few	TGCAGCGCCCAGACTAGCGGTAGCACAGATACGCAGTATTTT	CSAQTSGSTDTQYF
TRBV3-1	-	TRBJ2-5	-	TGTGCCAGCAGCCAAGCGGTAGCAACGTCTGAGACCCAGTACTTC	CASSQAVATSETQYF
TRBV20-1	-	TRBJ2-1	few	TGCAGTCCCGTTTCAACGGGCTCCTACAATGAGCAGTTCTTC	CSPVSTGSYNEQFF